Detailed here is one TCR beta chain. Its antigen is unidentified. The CDR3 has 18 residues. With 6 bases removed from V and 2 bases from J, the gap between germline ends came to 23 bases. CDR1 KGHSH and CDR2 LQKENI come from the germline V gene. Data came from immunoSEQ multiplex PCR; TCRdb stores just in-frame clones and leaves some out. The table lists approximately 11,000 clones, 80% to 90% of them singletons. The data stem from a study of a mutant IDH1 vaccine in newly diagnosed glioma. Study-wide background: Patients underwent eight vaccinations, which took place in weeks 1, 3, 5, 7, 11, 15, 19 and 23. Treated patients had a mean age of 40.4 years and a sex split that was around 60% male and 37.5% female. Patients were started on vaccination 4-6 weeks after radiotherapy alone, or with temozolomide cycles.

Time point: week 5, during vaccination. Doses of 300 ug of mutant IDH1 20-mer peptide were given with topical imiquimod. Study-wide points: Seemingly, top peripheral T cell clonotype changes bore no relation to pseudoprogression.

The chain joins TRBV18 to TRBJ1-5; tentatively, D is TRBD1 (6 bases). The sample consisted of PBMCs, taken from a glioma patient whose treatment included an IDH1 peptide vaccine. The TCR originated in a woman aged 40 to 50 with glioma. Some clones in this sample may be carry-over from other donors' samples. CDR3 loop: CASSRRTDLRGGNQPQHF. CDR3 in DNA: TGTGCCAGCTCTCGAAGGACAGACCTTCGGGGTGGCAATCAGCCCCAGCATTTT.